The entry below describes one T cell receptor beta chain. What it recognizes is unknown. Points from the study as a whole: Tumor Tregs overlapped most with tumor, then blood, naive CD4+ cells.

Looked up from germline, CDR1 is SGHRS and CDR2 is YFSETQ. The V and J ends lost 4 bases and 2 bases respectively, with 12 bases between them. The CDR3 totals 14 residues. One entry per CDR3 protein, called by TCRdb with MiXCR from the 5' RACE reads. The repertoire holds 35,000 to 50,000 distinct CDR3 sequences, with just under 30% as singletons. The clonotype was recovered from a female donor with breast cancer. Sequencing input: memory CD4+ T cells sorted from a lymph node. Subset of the sample: memory CD4+ T cells, CD4+CD45RO+CD25-. The chain employs TRBV5-1 and TRBJ2-5; maybe TRBD1 (5 bases). The CDR3 is CASSQNQGQETQYF. The CDR3 DNA reads TGCGCCAGCAGCCAGAACCAGGGTCAAGAGACCCAGTACTTC. The full variable domain, rest sourced from reference TRBV5-1 and TRBJ2-5, is KAGVTQTPRYLIKTRGQQVTLSCSPISGHRSVSWYQQTPGQGLQFLFEYFSETQRNKGNFPGRFSGRQFSNSRSEMNVSTLELGDSALYLCASSQNQGQETQYFGPGTRLLVL.